These T cell receptor beta chains were read from a single sample in a study of cytomegalovirus exposure and HLA in healthy donors. Produced via immunoSEQ multiplex PCR; TCRdb's table is partial and in-frame only. Of about 110,000 clones listed, 65% to 75% are singletons. Sequenced: PBMCs. These receptors came from a man aged 40-50 years in good health and CMV-seropositive. The CDR3 runs from the conserved cysteine through the conserved F or W. D genes are given only for firm matches. A clone size is listed for some rows: how often the clone was seen (once, few, many), or a class if it is expanded.

clone_size | d_call | j_call | v_call | cdr3_aa | cdr3_nt
NA | TRBD1 | TRBJ2-5 | TRBV10-3 | CAISELGGRRETQYF | TGTGCCATCAGTGAGTTAGGGGGCCGTCGGGAGACCCAGTACTTC
once | NA | TRBJ1-1 | TRBV30 | CAWSQDTEAFF | TGTGCCTGGAGTCAGGACACTGAAGCTTTCTTT
NA | NA | TRBJ1-2 | TRBV6-1 | CASRGLAEGGYTF | TGTGCCAGCAGGGGACTTGCAGAAGGCGGCTACACCTTC
NA | TRBD2 | TRBJ2-1 | TRBV29-1 | CSSEIAGVGNEQFF | TGCAGCTCAGAAATAGCGGGAGTGGGGAATGAGCAGTTCTTC
NA | NA | TRBJ2-7 | TRBV21-1 | CASSKGASELYF | TGTGCCAGCAGCAAAGGGGCTAGCGAGCTGTACTTC
NA | TRBD2 | TRBJ2-1 | TRBV27 | CASQSGSSYNEQFF | TGTGCCAGCCAAAGCGGGAGTTCCTACAATGAGCAGTTCTTC
NA | TRBD2 | TRBJ2-3 | TRBV10-1 | CASSDSGTSDTQYF | TGCGCCAGCAGTGATAGCGGGACCTCAGATACGCAGTATTTT
NA | NA | TRBJ1-5 | TRBV30 | CAWSGGSQPQHF | TGTGCCTGGTCTGGGGGCAGCCAGCCCCAGCATTTT
few | NA | TRBJ2-5 | TRBV5-1 | CASSLGPSSQETQYF | TGCGCCAGCAGCTTGGGGCCTAGCTCCCAAGAGACCCAGTACTTC
NA | TRBD1 | TRBJ1-2 | TRBV27 | CASRLITGEQGYTF | TGTGCCAGCAGGCTTATCACAGGGGAGCAAGGCTACACCTTC
NA | NA | TRBJ1-1 | TRBV19 | CASSIGGGLYTEAFF | TGTGCCAGTAGTATAGGAGGGGGATTGTACACTGAAGCTTTCTTT
few | NA | TRBJ1-2 | TRBV9 | CASRPTEYGYTF | TGTGCCAGCAGGCCCACAGAATATGGCTACACCTTC
NA | NA | TRBJ1-5 | TRBV30 | CAWSPGGNQPQHF | TGTGCCTGGAGTCCAGGAGGGAATCAGCCCCAGCATTTT
NA | TRBD1 | TRBJ1-4 | TRBV19 | CASSDRVGEKLFF | TGTGCCAGTTCAGACAGGGTCGGTGAAAAACTGTTTTTT
NA | TRBD2 | TRBJ2-1 | TRBV10-3 | CAITPTSAARGNEQFF | TGTGCCATCACTCCAACTAGCGCGGCGAGGGGAAATGAGCAGTTCTTC
NA | TRBD2 | TRBJ2-1 | TRBV7-9 | CASRGTSGRYEQFF | TGTGCCAGCAGGGGGACTAGCGGGAGATATGAGCAGTTCTTC
NA | NA | TRBJ2-3 | TRBV6-1 | CASSRLERDTQYF | TGTGCCAGCAGCCGATTGGAGCGTGATACGCAGTATTTT
NA | TRBD2 | TRBJ2-7 | TRBV30 | CAWSVPWEGSYEQYF | TGTGCCTGGAGTGTACCGTGGGAGGGGTCCTACGAGCAGTACTTC
NA | NA | TRBJ1-2 | TRBV5-8 | CASSLEGVSDYGYTF | TGTGCCAGCAGCTTGGAGGGGGTAAGCGACTATGGCTACACCTTC
NA | TRBD2 | TRBJ2-1 | TRBV7-3 | CASSVGTSMSEQFF | TGTGCCAGCAGCGTCGGGACTAGCATGAGTGAGCAGTTCTTC
NA | TRBD2 | TRBJ2-3 | TRBV19 | CASSFKLAGAQYF | TGTGCCAGTAGTTTCAAACTAGCGGGAGCGCAGTATTTT
NA | NA | TRBJ2-2 | TRBV5-1 | CASSYRGTGELFF | TGCGCCAGCAGTTACCGGGGCACCGGGGAGCTGTTTTTT
NA | NA | TRBJ1-6 | TRBV6-6 | CASRYTSSYNSPLHF | TGTGCCAGCAGATACACGAGCTCCTATAATTCACCCCTCCACTTT
NA | TRBD2 | TRBJ2-7 | TRBV4-2 | CASSQEGLAGDYEQYF | TGTGCCAGCAGCCAAGAGGGACTAGCGGGTGACTACGAGCAGTACTTC
NA | TRBD2 | TRBJ2-1 | TRBV11-2 | CASSISGSWGHNEQFF | TGTGCCAGCAGCATAAGCGGGAGTTGGGGTCACAATGAGCAGTTCTTC
NA | NA | TRBJ2-3 | TRBV4-1 | CASSQGRTGDTQYF | TGCGCCAGCAGCCAGGGGCGAACAGGGGATACGCAGTATTTT
few | TRBD2 | TRBJ2-1 | TRBV10-2 | CASSRAGLGYNEQFF | TGCGCCAGCAGTCGAGCGGGATTGGGTTACAATGAGCAGTTCTTC
NA | NA | TRBJ2-2 | TRBV10-1 | CASSNRDLKNTGELFF | TGCGCCAGCAGTAACCGGGACTTAAAGAACACCGGGGAGCTGTTTTTT
once | TRBD2 | TRBJ2-1 | TRBV9 | CASSTSGSYNEQFF | TGTGCCAGCAGCACTAGCGGGAGTTACAATGAGCAGTTCTTC
NA | NA | TRBJ2-1 | TRBV5-6 | CASSFGDSSSYNEQFF | TGTGCCAGCAGCTTTGGGGACTCGAGCTCCTACAATGAGCAGTTCTTC
few | NA | TRBJ2-1 | TRBV10-2 | CATCRDSGVYEQFF | TGCGCCACTTGCCGGGATTCGGGTGTATATGAGCAGTTCTTC
NA | NA | TRBJ2-7 | TRBV21-1 | CASSKEVGTAASYEQYF | TGTGCCAGCAGCAAAGAGGTAGGGACTGCCGCCTCCTACGAGCAGTACTTC
NA | TRBD2 | TRBJ2-7 | TRBV6-5 | CASGPGREVEQYF | TGTGCCAGCGGACCAGGGAGGGAGGTCGAGCAGTACTTC
NA | NA | TRBJ2-5 | TRBV6-6 | CASSYSWTGKETQYF | TGTGCCAGCAGTTACTCGTGGACTGGAAAAGAGACCCAGTACTTC
NA | NA | TRBJ1-1 | TRBV4-1 | CASSQGGANTEAFF | TGCGCCAGCAGCCAGGGGGGAGCGAACACTGAAGCTTTCTTT
NA | TRBD1 | TRBJ2-2 | TRBV5-1 | CASSFRGQGRGTGELFF | TGCGCCAGCAGCTTTCGGGGACAGGGAAGAGGCACCGGGGAGCTGTTTTTT
few | NA | TRBJ1-2 | TRBV18 | CASSPPGLESYGYTF | TGTGCCAGCTCACCACCGGGGCTTGAGTCTTATGGCTACACCTTC
NA | NA | TRBJ2-1 | TRBV19 | CASSPAYNEQFF | TGTGCCAGTTCCCCGGCCTACAATGAGCAGTTCTTC
NA | TRBD2 | TRBJ2-5 | TRBV6-1 | CASSDLLSGSQETQYF | TGTGCCAGCAGTGACCTTTTAAGCGGGAGTCAAGAGACCCAGTACTTC
NA | TRBD1 | TRBJ1-6 | TRBV27 | CASTYRGLSKNSPLHF | TGTGCCAGCACCTACAGGGGGCTCTCCAAAAATTCACCCCTCCACTTT
few | NA | TRBJ1-2 | TRBV7-9 | CASSLAQGHGYTF | TGTGCCAGCAGCTTAGCGCAGGGCCATGGCTACACCTTC
NA | NA | TRBJ1-2 | TRBV5-4 | CASSFFGSDYGYTF | TGTGCCAGCAGCTTTTTTGGCAGCGACTATGGCTACACCTTC
NA | NA | TRBJ2-3 | TRBV13 | CASRGADTQYF | TGTGCCAGCAGGGGAGCAGATACGCAGTATTTT
NA | NA | TRBJ1-1 | TRBV19 | CASSRRLEEAFF | TGTGCCAGTTCAAGACGTCTGGAGGAAGCTTTCTTT
few | NA | TRBJ2-3 | TRBV4-1 | CASSQRGSGTTDTQYF | TGCGCCAGCAGCCAAAGGGGTAGCGGAACCACAGATACGCAGTATTTT
NA | NA | TRBJ2-3 | TRBV5-8 | CASILLGRGATDTQYF | TGTGCCAGCATCCTCTTGGGACGGGGGGCCACAGATACGCAGTATTTT
NA | TRBD2 | TRBJ2-1 | TRBV18 | CASSLIGTSSNEQFF | TGTGCCAGCTCACTCATAGGGACTAGCAGCAATGAGCAGTTCTTC
NA | NA | TRBJ1-2 | TRBV5-4 | CASSPIGGAGGGYTF | TGTGCCAGCAGCCCGATTGGGGGGGCCGGAGGTGGCTACACCTTC
NA | TRBD1 | TRBJ1-1 | TRBV6-4 | CASSEQGGTEAFF | TGTGCCAGCAGCGAACAGGGGGGGACTGAAGCTTTCTTT
NA | NA | TRBJ1-5 | TRBV6-1 | CASSYSSNQPQHF | TGTGCCAGCAGTTATAGCAGCAATCAGCCCCAGCATTTT
NA | TRBD2 | TRBJ2-5 | TRBV4-2 | CASSQGLAGGMSRHQETQYF | TGTGCCAGCAGCCAAGGACTAGCGGGAGGGATGTCCCGTCACCAAGAGACCCAGTACTTC
NA | TRBD1 | TRBJ1-1 | TRBV5-1 | CASSSSGGTEAFF | TGCGCCAGCAGCTCCTCAGGGGGAACTGAAGCTTTCTTT
few | TRBD2 | TRBJ2-1 | TRBV7-9 | CASSPRLAGSSYNEQFF | TGTGCCAGCAGCCCCCGACTAGCGGGATCCTCCTACAATGAGCAGTTCTTC
once | NA | TRBJ2-7 | TRBV6-5 | CASSYTPSGSSEQYF | TGTGCCAGCAGTTACACGCCCAGCGGGTCGAGCGAGCAGTACTTC